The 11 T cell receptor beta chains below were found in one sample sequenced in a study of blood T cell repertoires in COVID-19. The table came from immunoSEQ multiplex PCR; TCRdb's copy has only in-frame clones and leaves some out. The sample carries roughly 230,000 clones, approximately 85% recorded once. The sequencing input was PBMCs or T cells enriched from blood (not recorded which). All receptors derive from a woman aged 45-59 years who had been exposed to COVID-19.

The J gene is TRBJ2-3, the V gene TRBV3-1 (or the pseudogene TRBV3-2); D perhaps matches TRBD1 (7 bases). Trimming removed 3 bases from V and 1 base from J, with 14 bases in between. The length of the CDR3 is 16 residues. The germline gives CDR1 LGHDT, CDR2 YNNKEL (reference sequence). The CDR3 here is CASSHLRGEGTDTQYF. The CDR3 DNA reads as TGTGCCAGCAGCCATCTCAGGGGGGAGGGCACAGATACGCAGTATTTT.

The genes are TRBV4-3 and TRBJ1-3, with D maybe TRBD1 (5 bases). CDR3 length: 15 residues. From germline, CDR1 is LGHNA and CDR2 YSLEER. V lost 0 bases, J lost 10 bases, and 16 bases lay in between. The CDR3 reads CASSQEALSRGTIYF. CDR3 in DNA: TGCGCCAGCAGCCAAGAAGCCCTGTCTCGGGGGACCATATATTTT.

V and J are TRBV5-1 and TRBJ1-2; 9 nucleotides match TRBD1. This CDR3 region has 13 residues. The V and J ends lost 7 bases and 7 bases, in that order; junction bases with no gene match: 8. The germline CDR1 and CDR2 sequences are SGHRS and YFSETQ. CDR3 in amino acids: CASLRDRESGYTF. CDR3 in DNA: TGCGCCAGCTTGAGGGACAGGGAGAGTGGCTACACCTTC.

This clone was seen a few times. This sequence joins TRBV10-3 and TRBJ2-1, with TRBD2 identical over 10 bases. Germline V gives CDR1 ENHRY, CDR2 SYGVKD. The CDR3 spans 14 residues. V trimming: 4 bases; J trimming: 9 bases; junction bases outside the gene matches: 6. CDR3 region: CAISGTSGAVEQFF. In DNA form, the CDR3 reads TGTGCCATCAGTGGTACTAGCGGGGCGGTTGAGCAGTTCTTC.

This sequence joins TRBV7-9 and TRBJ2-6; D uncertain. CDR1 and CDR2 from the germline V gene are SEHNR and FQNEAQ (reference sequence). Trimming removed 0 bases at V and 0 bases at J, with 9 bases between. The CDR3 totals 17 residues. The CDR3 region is CASSLAADLSGANVLTF. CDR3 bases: TGTGCCAGCAGCTTAGCGGCAGATCTCTCTGGGGCCAACGTCCTGACTTTC.

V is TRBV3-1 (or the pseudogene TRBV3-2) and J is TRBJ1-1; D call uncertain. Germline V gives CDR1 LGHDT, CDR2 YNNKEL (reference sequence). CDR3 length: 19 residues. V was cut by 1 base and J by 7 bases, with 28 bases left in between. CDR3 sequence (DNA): TGTGCCAGCAGCCAAGGCTTAGGGTACCGGGTCGACCCGGAGGGTGAAGCTTTCTTT. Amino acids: CASSQGLGYRVDPEGEAFF.

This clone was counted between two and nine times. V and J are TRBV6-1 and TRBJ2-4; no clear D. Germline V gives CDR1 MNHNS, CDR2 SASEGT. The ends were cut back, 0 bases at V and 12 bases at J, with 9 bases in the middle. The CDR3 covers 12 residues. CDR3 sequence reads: CASSEAAPHQYF. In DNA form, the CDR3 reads TGTGCCAGCAGTGAAGCAGCCCCTCATCAGTACTTC.

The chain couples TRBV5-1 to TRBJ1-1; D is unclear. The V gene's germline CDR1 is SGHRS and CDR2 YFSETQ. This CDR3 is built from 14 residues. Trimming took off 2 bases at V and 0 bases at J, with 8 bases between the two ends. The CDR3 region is CASSLTGMNTEAFF. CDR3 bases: TGCGCCAGCAGCTTAACGGGGATGAACACTGAAGCTTTCTTT.

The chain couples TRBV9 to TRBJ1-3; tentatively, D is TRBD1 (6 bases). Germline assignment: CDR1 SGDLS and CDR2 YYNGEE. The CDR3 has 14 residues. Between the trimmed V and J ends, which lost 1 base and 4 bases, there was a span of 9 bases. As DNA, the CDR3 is TGTGCCAGCAGCGTAAACCAGGGGGGAAACACCATATATTTT. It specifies CASSVNQGGNTIYF.

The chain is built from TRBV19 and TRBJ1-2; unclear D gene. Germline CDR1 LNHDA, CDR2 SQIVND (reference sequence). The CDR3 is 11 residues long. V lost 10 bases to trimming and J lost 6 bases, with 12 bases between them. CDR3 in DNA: TGTGCCACCTATGGGGAGGATGGCTACACCTTC. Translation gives CATYGEDGYTF.

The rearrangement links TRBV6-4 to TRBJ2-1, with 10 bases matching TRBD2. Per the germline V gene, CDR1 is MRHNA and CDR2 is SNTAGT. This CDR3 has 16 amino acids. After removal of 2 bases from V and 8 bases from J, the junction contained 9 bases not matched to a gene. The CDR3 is CASSDPERGGRHEQFF. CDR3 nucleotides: TGTGCCAGCAGTGACCCGGAGCGGGGGGGCCGTCATGAGCAGTTCTTC.